These T cell receptor beta chains were read from a single sample in a study of response to subunit inactivated influenza vaccine. MiXCR was run by TCRdb on the RT-PCR reads, yielding one entry per CDR3 protein. The table includes roughly 670,000 distinct CDR3 sequences, 14% detected once. The sample here was PBMCs from blood, taken 14 days before vaccination. All receptors come from a man aged 50-59 years who received an inactivated influenza vaccine. Both conserved end residues are part of each CDR3. A D gene is named only where the DNA matches it firmly. Expanded clones are given a class, and other clones once, few, many or no size at all.

>.|TRBV2|19|.|TRBJ2-6
TGTGCCAGCAGTGTCCTTAACGCGTTCCAGGGCTCTGGGGCCAACGTCCTGACTTTC
CASSVLNAFQGSGANVLTF
>.|TRBV6-2/TRBV6-3|17|.|TRBJ1-1
TGTGCCAGCAAGAACCGAGGGGCTACTACTTTAAACACTGAAGCTTTCTTT
CASKNRGATTLNTEAFF
>.|TRBV7-9|12|.|TRBJ1-2
TGTGCCAGCAGCTTAGACGGCTTCCACTACACCTTC
CASSLDGFHYTF
>.|TRBV6-1|15|few|TRBJ1-5
TGTGCCAGCAGACAACACATCTATAGCAATCAGCCCCAGCATTTT
CASRQHIYSNQPQHF
>.|TRBV20-1|13|.|TRBJ1-1
TGCAGTGTCAACAGGGAGCTGAACACTGAAGCTTTCTTT
CSVNRELNTEAFF
>.|TRBV20-1|15|many|TRBJ1-2
TGCAGTGCTAAAGCGTTGAGTCGGACGGCCTATGGCTACACCTTC
CSAKALSRTAYGYTF
>.|TRBV10-3|14|few|TRBJ2-1
TGTGCCATCAGTGAGTCGGTGCGGGATAATGAGCAGTTCTTC
CAISESVRDNEQFF
>.|TRBV4-2|15|.|TRBJ1-2
TGTGCCAGCAGCCGCCGACAGGACAGTAACTATGGCTACACCTTC
CASSRRQDSNYGYTF
>TRBD1|TRBV20-1|15|many|TRBJ1-1
TGCAGTGCTACCGGGACAGGGTTTAGGAACACTGAAGCTTTCTTT
CSATGTGFRNTEAFF
>.|TRBV7-2|15|few|TRBJ1-4
TGTGCCAGCAGCTTAGAACGGGGCCGATCCGAAAAACTGTTTTTT
CASSLERGRSEKLFF
>TRBD1|TRBV11-2|13|few|TRBJ2-2
TGTGCCGTAGGGACAGATAACACCGGGGAGCTGTTTTTT
CAVGTDNTGELFF
>TRBD2|TRBV7-2|16|.|TRBJ2-7
TGTGCCAGCAGCTTTAATCGCGGCGGGAGCTCCTACGAGCAGTACTTC
CASSFNRGGSSYEQYF
>.|TRBV5-4|14|.|TRBJ2-3
TGTGCCAGCAGCCCCCAGGATCTCACAGATACGCAGTATTTT
CASSPQDLTDTQYF
>.|TRBV5-1|13|.|TRBJ2-5
TGCGCCAGCAGCTCAACCCCACAAGAGACCCAGTACTTC
CASSSTPQETQYF
>TRBD2|TRBV15|14|few|TRBJ2-7
TGTGCCACCAGCCACCCGGGGGGATGGTACGAGCAGTACTTC
CATSHPGGWYEQYF
>.|TRBV3-1|11|many|TRBJ1-2
TGTGCCAGCAGCCAAGACGGGGGCTACACCTTC
CASSQDGGYTF
>.|TRBV12-3/TRBV12-4|14|few|TRBJ1-1
TGTGCCAGCAGTCTTCGTCGTGGTGGGGCTGAAGCTTTCTTT
CASSLRRGGAEAFF
>TRBD1|TRBV7-9|15|many|TRBJ1-6
TGTGCCAGCAGCCAACAGGGGTCGGATAATTCACCCCTCCACTTT
CASSQQGSDNSPLHF
>.|TRBV6-5|17|few|TRBJ1-2
TGTGCCAGCAGTTACTCGGCCAACCTGGGGGGTGCCTATGGCTACACCTTC
CASSYSANLGGAYGYTF
>.|TRBV20-1|15|.|TRBJ2-4
TGCAGTGCTAGTCGGGATGTGACTGCCAAAAACATTCAGTACTTC
CSASRDVTAKNIQYF
>TRBD2|TRBV29-1|14|many|TRBJ2-2
TGCAGCGTTGGACTAGCGGCGAACACCGGGGAGCTGTTTTTT
CSVGLAANTGELFF
>.|TRBV12-3/TRBV12-4|14|many|TRBJ1-6
TGTGCCAGCAGTTTAGGTTTTGGGGATTCACCCCTCCACTTT
CASSLGFGDSPLHF
>TRBD2|TRBV7-6|15|.|TRBJ2-7
TGTGCCAGCAGCTTAGGATCGGGGGGTCCCTACGAGCAGTACTTC
CASSLGSGGPYEQYF
>.|TRBV29-1|13|few|TRBJ2-4
TGCAGCGTTGAAGCCCTCGAGGGGGACATTCAGTACTTC
CSVEALEGDIQYF
>TRBD1|TRBV2|11|.|TRBJ1-1
TGTGCCAGCAGGAGACAGGGCGAAGCTTTCTTT
CASRRQGEAFF